This entry is about one T cell receptor (beta chain). The data derive from a study of blood T cell repertoires in COVID-19. Trimming pared 7 bases from V and 3 bases from J, leaving 16 bases between. This CDR3 is built from 14 residues. In germline, CDR1 is SGHRS, CDR2 YFSETQ. Assay: immunoSEQ multiplex PCR; the TCRdb copy retains only in-frame clones and omits some. The sample includes tens of thousands of clones, 80% to 90% of them seen just once. The V gene is TRBV5-1, the J gene TRBJ1-2; D gene ambiguous. This receptor was obtained from a man aged 45-60 years with active COVID-19. The sample comprised peripheral blood. The CDR3 DNA is TGCGCCAGCCGTCTAGCACGGGGTGACTATGGCTACACCTTC. This gives the protein CASRLARGDYGYTF.